A selection of T cell receptor beta chains follows, all from one sample in a study of cytomegalovirus exposure and HLA in healthy donors. The table came from immunoSEQ multiplex PCR; TCRdb's copy has only in-frame clones and leaves some out. Of some 150,000 clones in the sample, roughly 78% are singletons; the top ten hold approximately 4%. Specimen: PBMCs. Every receptor here comes from a man aged 50-60 years in good health and CMV-seropositive. The CDR3 runs from the conserved cysteine through the conserved F or W. Fields, in order: clone size, D gene, J gene, V gene, CDR3 DNA, CDR3 protein. A D gene is named only where the DNA matches it firmly. Not every row has a clone size; where given, it reads once, few, many or a size class.

abundance: many
d_gene: TRBD2
j_gene: TRBJ2-1
v_gene: TRBV14
CDR3nt: TGTGCCAGCAGCCCAACGGGATCTAGCGGGACGAACAATGAGCAGTTCTTC
CDR3aa: CASSPTGSSGTNNEQFF

abundance: -
d_gene: TRBD1
j_gene: TRBJ2-1
v_gene: TRBV9
CDR3nt: TGTGCCAGCAGCGCACAGGGGAAAGGCTCCTACAATGAGCAGTTCTTC
CDR3aa: CASSAQGKGSYNEQFF

abundance: few
d_gene: -
j_gene: TRBJ1-1
v_gene: TRBV7-9
CDR3nt: TGTGCCAGCAGCCCCCACCTAGGGGACACTGAAGCTTTCTTT
CDR3aa: CASSPHLGDTEAFF

abundance: -
d_gene: TRBD1
j_gene: TRBJ2-7
v_gene: TRBV7-9
CDR3nt: TGTGCCAGCAGCTTACCGGGACAGGGGGCCTACGAGCAGTACTTC
CDR3aa: CASSLPGQGAYEQYF

abundance: few
d_gene: -
j_gene: TRBJ1-1
v_gene: TRBV10-3
CDR3nt: TGTGCCATCAGTGGAGACAGTGAAGCTTTCTTT
CDR3aa: CAISGDSEAFF

abundance: -
d_gene: -
j_gene: TRBJ1-4
v_gene: TRBV6-5
CDR3nt: TGTGCCAGCAGTGCCGACAGAAATGAAAAACTGTTTTTT
CDR3aa: CASSADRNEKLFF

abundance: -
d_gene: -
j_gene: TRBJ1-1
v_gene: TRBV7-8
CDR3nt: TGTGCCAGCAGCTTAGTTCAGGGTGGGCAAAGTGAAGCTTTCTTT
CDR3aa: CASSLVQGGQSEAFF

abundance: -
d_gene: -
j_gene: TRBJ1-4
v_gene: TRBV5-1
CDR3nt: TGCGCCAGCAGCTTGCGAGGCGCGGCAACTAATGAAAAACTGTTTTTT
CDR3aa: CASSLRGAATNEKLFF

abundance: -
d_gene: -
j_gene: TRBJ2-5
v_gene: TRBV25-1
CDR3nt: TGTGCCAGCAGTGAACTTGCGGGGCTCTTGGGGACCCAGTACTTC
CDR3aa: CASSELAGLLGTQYF

abundance: -
d_gene: TRBD1
j_gene: TRBJ2-5
v_gene: TRBV7-2
CDR3nt: TGTGCCAGCAGCTTAGACAGGACAGGGATCGGAGAGACCCAGTACTTC
CDR3aa: CASSLDRTGIGETQYF

abundance: -
d_gene: TRBD1
j_gene: TRBJ2-7
v_gene: TRBV5-1
CDR3nt: TGCGCCAGCAGACCCGGGACAGGGGGCTATCGGAGGAGGGAGCAGTACTTC
CDR3aa: CASRPGTGGYRRREQYF

abundance: -
d_gene: -
j_gene: TRBJ1-2
v_gene: TRBV5-6
CDR3nt: TGTGCCAGCAGCTTAAGGCAGGTCTATGGCTACACCTTC
CDR3aa: CASSLRQVYGYTF

abundance: -
d_gene: TRBD1
j_gene: TRBJ2-7
v_gene: TRBV28
CDR3nt: TGTGCCAGCAGTTTAGGAGTCAGGGGGCTTTACGAGCAGTACTTC
CDR3aa: CASSLGVRGLYEQYF

abundance: -
d_gene: -
j_gene: TRBJ2-7
v_gene: TRBV6-6
CDR3nt: TGTGCCAGCATAATTGGGGCCGGCTCCTACGAGCAGTACTTC
CDR3aa: CASIIGAGSYEQYF

abundance: -
d_gene: TRBD2
j_gene: TRBJ2-7
v_gene: TRBV10-1
CDR3nt: TGCGCCAGCAGCCCTCCGGGGGGATCCTACGAGCAGTACTTC
CDR3aa: CASSPPGGSYEQYF

abundance: -
d_gene: -
j_gene: TRBJ2-7
v_gene: TRBV27
CDR3nt: TGTGCCAGCAGCCTTCAGGGGCTCTCCTACGAGCAGTACTTC
CDR3aa: CASSLQGLSYEQYF

abundance: -
d_gene: TRBD1
j_gene: TRBJ1-1
v_gene: TRBV6-5
CDR3nt: TGTGCCAGCAGTTACGCGGGACAGGGGCCGTCAGCTTTCTTT
CDR3aa: CASSYAGQGPSAFF